Each of the 19 T cell receptor beta chains below was sequenced from the same sample in a study of response to subunit inactivated influenza vaccine. Via MiXCR, TCRdb re-called the RT-PCR reads, giving one row per CDR3 protein. The sample has 860,000 or so distinct CDR3 sequences; less than 25% are singletons. The sequences come from PBMCs from blood, collected 5 to 6 days after vaccination. Receptors originate from a middle-aged man who received an inactivated influenza vaccine.

This clonotype has a handful of counts. The chain is built from TRBV2 and TRBJ2-7; TRBD1 might be the D (5 bases). The CDR3 extends over 13 amino acids. The V and J ends lost 7 bases and 5 bases respectively, with 15 bases between them. CDR1 is SNHLY and CDR2 is FYNNEI in the germline V gene. CDR3 residues: CASTREGAHEQYF. CDR3 bases: TGTGCCAGCACAAGGGAAGGGGCACACGAGCAGTACTTC.

The V and J genes are TRBV6-5 and TRBJ2-1; 7 bases map to TRBD2. The CDR3 is 14 residues long. Germline V lookup: CDR1 MNHEY, CDR2 SVGAGI. V shed 2 bases and J 9 bases; nucleotides not matched to a gene: 7. In DNA, the CDR3 is TGTGCCAGCAGTTACGGCCGGGGGGAACGTGAGCAGTTCTTC. Its translation is CASSYGRGEREQFF.

The V gene is TRBV11-2, the J gene TRBJ2-3; D perhaps matches TRBD2 (6 bases). The CDR3 has 15 residues. The germline gives CDR1 SGHAT, CDR2 FQNNGV. Trimming cost V 4 bases and J 0 bases, with 11 bases left between them. CDR3 residues: CASSWDSRSTDTQYF. In DNA, the CDR3 is TGTGCCAGCAGCTGGGACTCAAGAAGCACAGATACGCAGTATTTT. Full variable domain (outside the CDR3, taken from reference TRBV11-2 and TRBJ2-3): EAGVAQSPRYKIIEKRQSVAFWCNPISGHATLYWYQQILGQGPKLLIQFQNNGVVDDSQLPKDRFSAERLKGVDSTLKIQPAKLEDSAVYLCASSWDSRSTDTQYFGPGTRLTVL.

The chain uses TRBV25-1 and TRBJ2-5, with 9 positions matching TRBD2. J gave up 7 bases and V 3 bases, and 9 bases lay outside the gene matches. The germline V gene has CDR1 MGHDK and CDR2 SYGVNS. The CDR3 consists of 15 residues. This chain's CDR3 is CASSESSGGRGTQYF. CDR3 in DNA: TGTGCCAGCAGTGAGTCGAGCGGGGGGCGAGGGACCCAGTACTTC. Drawing the rest from reference TRBV25-1 and TRBJ2-5, the complete variable domain is EADIYQTPRYLVIGTGKKITLECSQTMGHDKMYWYQQDPGMELHLIHYSYGVNSTEKGDLSSESTVSRIRTEHFPLTLESARPSHTSQYLCASSESSGGRGTQYFGPGTRLLVL.

This clonotype has more than one count but fewer than ten. The chain couples TRBV20-1 to TRBJ2-1, with 9 bases fitting TRBD1. CDR3 length: 15 residues. Germline-derived CDR1 and CDR2 are DFQATT and SNEGSKA (reference sequence). J lost 10 bases, V lost 3 bases, and 13 bases had no gene match. CDR3 loop: CSARGGQGIEGEQFF. The CDR3 region has the DNA TGCAGTGCTAGGGGGGGACAGGGTATCGAAGGGGAGCAGTTCTTC.

The chain couples TRBV28 to TRBJ2-2, with TRBD2 as a possible D gene (6 bases). CDR1 is MDHEN, CDR2 SYDVKM, per germline. The germline V and J ends were trimmed by 2 bases and 5 bases, with 15 bases remaining between them. The CDR3 has 16 amino acids. The CDR3 DNA reads TGTGCCAGCAGTTTAATGAGGGGAGGTGCAACCGGGGAGCTGTTTTTT. It specifies CASSLMRGGATGELFF.

The chain couples TRBV7-9 to TRBJ1-2, with D possibly matching TRBD1 (5 bases). Trimming cost V 5 bases and J 0 bases, with 10 bases left between them. CDR3 length equals 14 residues. Per the germline V gene, CDR1 is SEHNR and CDR2 is FQNEAQ (reference sequence). In nucleotides, the CDR3 is TGTGCCAGCAGCGGACCGGACACTAACTATGGCTACACCTTC. This translates into CASSGPDTNYGYTF.

This clonotype was counted at least ten times. The chain employs TRBV6-5 and TRBJ2-5; 8 positions agree with TRBD2. Germline CDR1 reads MNHEY; CDR2 reads SVGAGI. The length of the CDR3 is 18 residues. J gave up 5 bases and V 2 bases, and 16 bases lay outside the gene matches. The CDR3 DNA is TGTGCCAGCAGTTACGGTGGTGGTTGGGCGGGGGGCCGGGAGACCCAGTACTTC. Translated: CASSYGGGWAGGRETQYF.

This clonotype was found a few times. V and J are TRBV20-1 and TRBJ2-5; 15 nucleotides align to TRBD2. Germline V gene data show CDR1 as DFQATT and CDR2 as SNEGSKA (reference sequence). This CDR3 has 17 amino acids. V shed 0 bases and J 7 bases; nucleotides not matched to a gene: 9. The CDR3 here is CSARDQGTSGGYGTQYF. CDR3 nucleotide sequence: TGCAGTGCTAGAGATCAAGGGACTAGCGGGGGGTACGGGACCCAGTACTTC.

This sequence joins TRBV20-1 and TRBJ2-1; possibly TRBD1 or TRBD2 for D (7 bases each). The V gene lost 6 bases and the J gene lost 9 bases, with 15 bases spanning the gap. The CDR3 sequence is 12 residues long. Germline loops: CDR1 DFQATT, CDR2 SNEGSKA (reference sequence). Written as DNA, the CDR3 is TGCAGTGCCCCCAGGGGGACTACTGAGCAGTTCTTC. It codes for CSAPRGTTEQFF.

CDR3 loop: CSARPPRQGYTDTQYF. The CDR3 region has the DNA TGCAGTGCTAGGCCCCCGCGACAGGGGTACACAGATACGCAGTATTTT. The rearrangement joins TRBV20-1 to TRBJ2-3, with TRBD1 identical over 8 bases. From germline, CDR1 is DFQATT and CDR2 SNEGSKA (reference sequence). The CDR3 loop spans 16 amino acids. Losses at the gene ends were 3 bases for V and 2 bases for J; bases not matched to a gene: 10.

This clonotype occurred a few times. The chain links TRBV20-1 to TRBJ2-3, with TRBD2 identical over 9 bases. The V gene end was trimmed by 5 bases and the J gene end by 4 bases; junction bases not matched to a gene: 7. This CDR3 spans 14 amino acids. The germline CDR1 and CDR2 sequences are DFQATT and SNEGSKA (reference sequence). The CDR3 loop reads CSASGLAGPDTQYF. CDR3 nucleotides: TGCAGTGCTTCGGGACTAGCCGGGCCAGATACGCAGTATTTT.

The chain has TRBV11-2 and TRBJ2-2; 8 nucleotides align to TRBD2. The CDR3 spans 17 residues. Looked up from germline, CDR1 is SGHAT and CDR2 is FQNNGV. Trimming removed 1 base from V and 3 bases from J; junction bases left unmatched: 7. The CDR3 DNA reads TGTGCCAGCAGCTTAGGCCCCACTAGCGGCTACACCGGGGAGCTGTTTTTT. It specifies CASSLGPTSGYTGELFF.

This chain links TRBV7-8 with TRBJ1-5; D not certain. The CDR3 is made up of 15 amino acids. V was trimmed by 5 bases and J by 7 bases, leaving 18 bases between them. CDR1 SGHVS and CDR2 FQNEAQ come from the germline V gene. DNA for the CDR3: TGTGCCAGCAGCGAAAACCAAGGCCCCACCCAGCCCCAGCATTTT. Translation gives CASSENQGPTQPQHF.

This clonotype was picked up a small number of times. DNA for the CDR3: TGCGCCAGCAGCGAGACAGGGGGCGGCAATCAGCCCCAGCATTTT. It codes for CASSETGGGNQPQHF. The chain employs TRBV5-1 and TRBJ1-5; 10 nucleotides agree with TRBD1. Germline values: CDR1 SGHRS, CDR2 YFSETQ. This CDR3 region has 15 residues. V shed 4 bases and J 2 bases; nucleotides not matched to a gene: 3.

The V gene is TRBV4-2, the J gene TRBJ2-1; 8 bases map to TRBD1. CDR3 length: 16 amino acids. Per germline, CDR1 LGHNA and CDR2 YNFKEQ. Trimming took 2 bases from V and 3 from J; bases not matched to a gene: 6. The DNA for the CDR3 is TGTGCCAGCAGCCAACCCGACAGGGGTGGCTACAATGAGCAGTTCTTC. Protein: CASSQPDRGGYNEQFF.

The V and J genes are TRBV7-8 and TRBJ2-5, with TRBD2 matching over 7 bases. With 3 bases clipped from V and 1 base from J, the junction kept 8 bases outside the gene matches. This CDR3 has 16 residues. Germline V gene sequence: CDR1 SGHVS, CDR2 FQNEAQ. The CDR3: CASSLSGRIPQETQYF. The DNA of the CDR3 is TGTGCCAGCAGCTTGTCCGGGAGGATCCCCCAAGAGACCCAGTACTTC.

The rearrangement uses TRBV12-3 or TRBV12-4 and TRBJ2-7; 11 bases line up with TRBD2. The trim removed 6 bases at V and 3 bases at J, leaving 7 bases unmatched. The CDR3 is made up of 15 amino acids. CDR3: CASSGTGTSGYEQYF. In DNA form, the CDR3 reads TGTGCCAGCAGCGGAACCGGGACTAGCGGCTACGAGCAGTACTTC.

This clonotype was picked up many times. V usage is TRBV29-1 and J usage is TRBJ2-3, with D maybe TRBD2 (6 bases). V was shortened by 1 base and J by 6 bases, with 14 bases between the two germline ends. The CDR3 is made up of 14 amino acids. CDR1 and CDR2 from the germline V gene are SQVTM and ANQGSEA. The CDR3 DNA reads TGCAGCGTTGAAGTCGCGACACGGGGGGATACGCAGTATTTT. Protein product: CSVEVATRGDTQYF.